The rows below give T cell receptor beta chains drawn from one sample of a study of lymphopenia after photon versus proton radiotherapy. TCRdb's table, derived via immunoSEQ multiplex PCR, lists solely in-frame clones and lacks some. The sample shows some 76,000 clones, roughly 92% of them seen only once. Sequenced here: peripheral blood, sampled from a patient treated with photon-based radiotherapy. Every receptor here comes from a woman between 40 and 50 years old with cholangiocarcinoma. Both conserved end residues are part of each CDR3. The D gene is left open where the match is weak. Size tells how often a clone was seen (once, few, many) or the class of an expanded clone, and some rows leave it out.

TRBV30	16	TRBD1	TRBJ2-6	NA	CAWSVGDRAGANVLTF	TGTGCCTGGAGTGTTGGGGACAGGGCTGGGGCCAACGTCCTGACTTTC
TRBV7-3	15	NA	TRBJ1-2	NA	CASSLGGLIASGYTF	TGTGCCAGCAGCTTAGGCGGCTTAATTGCTTCAGGCTACACCTTC
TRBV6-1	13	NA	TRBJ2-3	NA	CASQLRYTDTQYF	TGTGCCAGCCAACTGCGATACACAGATACGCAGTATTTT
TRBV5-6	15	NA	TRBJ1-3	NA	CASSLWGFDGNTIYF	TGTGCCAGCAGCTTGTGGGGCTTCGATGGAAACACCATATATTTT
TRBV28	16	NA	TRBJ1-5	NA	CASSLSSILARQPQHF	TGTGCCAGCAGTTTATCCTCCATCCTGGCAAGGCAGCCCCAGCATTTT
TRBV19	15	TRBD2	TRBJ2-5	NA	CASSLVAGRQETQYF	TGTGCCAGTAGTTTGGTAGCGGGGAGACAAGAGACCCAGTACTTC
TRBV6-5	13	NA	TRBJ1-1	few	CASSYRGEGQAFF	TGTGCCAGCAGCTACCGGGGGGAGGGGCAAGCTTTCTTT
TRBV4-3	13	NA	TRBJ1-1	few	CASSQFMEAEAFF	TGCGCCAGCAGCCAATTCATGGAGGCTGAAGCTTTCTTT
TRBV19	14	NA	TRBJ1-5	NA	CASSIAGTDQPQHF	TGTGCCAGTAGTATAGCTGGGACTGATCAGCCCCAGCATTTT
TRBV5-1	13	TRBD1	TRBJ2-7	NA	CASSVGQGSEQYF	TGCGCCAGCAGCGTGGGACAGGGGTCCGAGCAGTACTTC
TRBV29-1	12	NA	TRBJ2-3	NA	CSVDGGSDTQYF	TGCAGCGTTGATGGAGGTTCAGATACGCAGTATTTT
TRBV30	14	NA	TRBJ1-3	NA	CAWSVTRAGNTIYF	TGTGCCTGGAGTGTGACCAGGGCTGGAAACACCATATATTTT
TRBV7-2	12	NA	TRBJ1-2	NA	CASSPTERGYTF	TGTGCCAGCAGCCCGACAGAAAGAGGCTACACCTTC
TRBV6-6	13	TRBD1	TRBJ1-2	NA	CASTQDRVDGYTF	TGTGCCAGCACCCAAGACAGGGTGGATGGCTACACCTTC
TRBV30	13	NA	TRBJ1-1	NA	CAWRTVRDTEAFF	TGTGCCTGGAGGACCGTCAGGGACACTGAAGCTTTCTTT
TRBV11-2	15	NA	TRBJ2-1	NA	CASSLPTSSYNEQFF	TGTGCCAGCAGCCTTCCGACTAGTTCCTACAATGAGCAGTTCTTC
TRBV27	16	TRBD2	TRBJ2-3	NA	CASTNLGLAGGDTQYF	TGTGCCAGCACAAACCTGGGACTAGCGGGAGGAGATACGCAGTATTTT
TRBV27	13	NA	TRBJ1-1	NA	CASKDNLNTEAFF	TGTGCCAGCAAAGACAACCTGAACACTGAAGCTTTCTTT
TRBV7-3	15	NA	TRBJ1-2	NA	CASSRGVGRHVGYTF	TGTGCCAGCAGTAGAGGAGTTGGACGTCACGTGGGCTACACCTTC
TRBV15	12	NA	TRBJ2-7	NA	CATSIVAGEQYF	TGTGCCACCAGCATTGTGGCTGGGGAGCAGTACTTC
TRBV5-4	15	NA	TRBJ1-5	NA	CATREGADKRQPQHF	TGTGCCACCCGGGAGGGAGCGGATAAGCGTCAGCCCCAGCATTTT
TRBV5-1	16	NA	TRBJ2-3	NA	CASSPSFSQPPDTQYF	TGCGCCAGCAGCCCCTCGTTCTCCCAGCCCCCAGATACGCAGTATTTT
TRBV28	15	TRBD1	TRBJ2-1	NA	CASSLTGQGVNEQFF	TGTGCCAGCAGTTTAACAGGACAGGGCGTCAATGAGCAGTTCTTC
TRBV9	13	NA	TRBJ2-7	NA	CASSASPLHEQYF	TGTGCCAGCAGCGCGAGCCCCTTGCACGAGCAGTACTTC
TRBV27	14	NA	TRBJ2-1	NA	CASSYGGANNEQFF	TGTGCCAGCAGTTATGGAGGGGCCAACAATGAGCAGTTCTTC
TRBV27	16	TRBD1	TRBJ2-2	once	CASSLLAGGRAGELFF	TGTGCCAGCAGTTTATTGGCAGGGGGCCGGGCCGGGGAGCTGTTTTTT
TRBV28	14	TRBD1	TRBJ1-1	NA	CASSRQGGSTEAFF	TGTGCCAGCAGTCGACAGGGAGGGTCCACTGAAGCTTTCTTT
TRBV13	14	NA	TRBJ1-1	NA	CASSPTQTVVGAFF	TGTGCCAGCAGCCCCACGCAGACCGTCGTCGGGGCTTTCTTT
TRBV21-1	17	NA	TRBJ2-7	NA	CASSKSPGGPSGYEQYF	TGTGCCAGCAGCAAATCCCCAGGGGGGCCGTCAGGCTACGAGCAGTACTTC
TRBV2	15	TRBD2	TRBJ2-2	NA	CASSPEGLSTGELFF	TGTGCCAGCAGTCCAGAGGGACTATCCACCGGGGAGCTGTTTTTT
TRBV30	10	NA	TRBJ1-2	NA	CACGSYGYTF	TGTGCCTGCGGCAGCTATGGCTACACCTTC
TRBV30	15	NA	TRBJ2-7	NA	CAWSHSSSLIYEQYF	TGTGCCTGGAGTCACAGCTCTTCCCTTATCTACGAGCAGTACTTC
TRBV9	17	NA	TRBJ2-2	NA	CASSVVPNLEDTGELFF	TGTGCCAGCAGCGTTGTTCCGAACCTTGAGGACACCGGGGAGCTGTTTTTT
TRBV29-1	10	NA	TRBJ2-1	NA	CSVKTYEQFF	TGCAGCGTTAAGACCTATGAGCAGTTCTTC
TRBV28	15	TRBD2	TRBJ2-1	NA	CASSLGLAAPNEQFF	TGTGCCAGCAGTTTGGGACTAGCGGCCCCCAATGAGCAGTTCTTC
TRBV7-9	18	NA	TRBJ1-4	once	CASSLMAQGIGANEKLFF	TGTGCCAGCAGCTTAATGGCACAGGGTATAGGAGCTAATGAAAAACTGTTTTTT
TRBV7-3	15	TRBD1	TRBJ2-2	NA	CASSSTGGASGELFF	TGTGCCAGCAGCTCGACAGGGGGCGCATCCGGGGAGCTGTTTTTT
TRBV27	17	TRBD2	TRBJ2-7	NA	CASSFGPGLADRYEQYF	TGTGCCAGCAGTTTCGGCCCTGGGCTAGCGGACCGTTACGAGCAGTACTTC
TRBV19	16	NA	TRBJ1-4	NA	CASSEILARGNEKLFF	TGTGCCAGTAGTGAAATTCTGGCCAGGGGTAATGAAAAACTGTTTTTT
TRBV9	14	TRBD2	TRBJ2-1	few	CASSVSGADNEQFF	TGTGCCAGCAGCGTTAGCGGGGCGGATAATGAGCAGTTCTTC
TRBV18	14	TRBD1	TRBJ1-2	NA	CASSPDRAFYGYTF	TGTGCCAGCTCACCCGACAGGGCCTTCTATGGCTACACCTTC
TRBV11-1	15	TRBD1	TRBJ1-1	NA	CASSSGQGGGTEAFF	TGTGCCAGCAGCTCCGGACAGGGAGGAGGGACTGAAGCTTTCTTT
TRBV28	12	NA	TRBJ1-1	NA	CASSLWAGEAFF	TGTGCCAGCAGTTTATGGGCAGGGGAGGCTTTCTTT
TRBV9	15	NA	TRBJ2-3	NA	CASSVGGRGTDTQYF	TGTGCCAGCAGCGTAGGGGGTCGAGGCACAGATACGCAGTATTTT
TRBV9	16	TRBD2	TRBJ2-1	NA	CASSVDETSGRYEQFF	TGTGCCAGCAGCGTAGATGAGACTAGCGGGAGGTATGAGCAGTTCTTC
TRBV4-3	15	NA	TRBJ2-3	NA	CASSYGTRSEDTQYF	TGCGCCAGCAGCTACGGGACAAGGTCCGAGGATACGCAGTATTTT
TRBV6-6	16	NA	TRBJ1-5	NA	CASSYTLTVSNQPQHF	TGTGCCAGCAGTTACACTTTGACAGTAAGCAATCAGCCCCAGCATTTT
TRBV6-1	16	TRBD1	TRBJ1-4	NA	CASSESRQGSREKLFF	TGTGCCAGCAGTGAGTCCAGACAGGGTTCAAGGGAAAAACTGTTTTTT